Listed below are T cell receptor beta chains from one sample, sequenced in a study of blood T cells in healthy people across ages. TCRdb independently ran MiXCR on the 5' RACE reads; one entry per CDR3 protein. The sample lists about 1.7 million distinct CDR3 sequences, roughly 27% occurring once. Material: blood. The receptors were gathered from a woman in her twenties or thirties in good health. Each CDR3 is given with its conserved first and last residue. D genes are given only for firm matches.

TRBV28,TRBD2,CASSLWGSGGATDTQYF
TRBV7-9,.,CASTGAITDTQYF
TRBV7-9,.,CASSPDRIDGYTF
TRBV27,.,CASSLRGASSYEQYF
TRBV28,.,CASSPGKSRQETQYF
TRBV5-5,.,CASSLFNSNRPQHF
TRBV28,.,CASEASFSYNSPLHF
TRBV7-2,.,CASKLLGGSDTEAFF
TRBV27,.,CASSPMTNEQYF
TRBV9,.,CASSVNTGIYNEQFF
TRBV20-1,.,CSAPMRPQYGYTF
TRBV20-1,.,CSARGWGPSGYTF
TRBV24-1,.,CATSFSGTQYF
TRBV5-6,TRBD2,CASSSVIAGVSYNEQFF
TRBV20-1,TRBD2,CSARGRAGGQQETQYF
TRBV20-1,.,CSANTIEDSSEKLFF
TRBV29-1,.,CSVTRGHRALYNEQYF
TRBV7-6,TRBD1,CASSEQGANTGELFF
TRBV11-2,TRBD2,CASNRGGTSGGKNIQYF
TRBV7-2,.,CASSREGPSSYEQYF
TRBV14,.,CASSQRHRSGNTIYF
TRBV30,.,CAWSGVYNEKLFF
TRBV7-8,TRBD2,CASSLAVGLAGDEETQYF